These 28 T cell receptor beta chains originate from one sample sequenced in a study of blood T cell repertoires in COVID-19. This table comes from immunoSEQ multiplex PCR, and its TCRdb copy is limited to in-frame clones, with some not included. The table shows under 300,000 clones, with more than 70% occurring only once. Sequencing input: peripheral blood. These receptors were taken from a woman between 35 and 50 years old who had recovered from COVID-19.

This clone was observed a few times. This chain's CDR3 is CASSLGAGLQSPLHF. The CDR3 nucleotides read TGTGCCAGCAGCTTGGGTGCAGGACTTCAGTCACCCCTCCACTTT. The genes are TRBV5-6 and TRBJ1-6; the D is unclear. The germline gives CDR1 SGHDT, CDR2 YYEEEE. The CDR3 length is 15 residues. V dropped 0 bases and J dropped 10 bases, with 14 bases sitting between them.

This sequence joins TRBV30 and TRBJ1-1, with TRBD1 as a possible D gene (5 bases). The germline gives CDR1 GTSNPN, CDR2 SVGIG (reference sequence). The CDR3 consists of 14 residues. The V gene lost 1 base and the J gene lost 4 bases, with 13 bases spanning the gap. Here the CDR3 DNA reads TGTGCCTGGAGTGCCACGGGGGGGATCACTGAAGCTTTCTTT. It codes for CAWSATGGITEAFF.

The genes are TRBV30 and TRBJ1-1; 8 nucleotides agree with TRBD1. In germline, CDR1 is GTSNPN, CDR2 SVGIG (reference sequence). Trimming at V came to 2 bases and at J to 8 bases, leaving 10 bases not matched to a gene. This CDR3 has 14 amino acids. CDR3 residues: CAWSQWTGKTEAFF. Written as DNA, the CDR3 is TGTGCCTGGAGTCAATGGACAGGGAAGACAGAAGCTTTCTTT. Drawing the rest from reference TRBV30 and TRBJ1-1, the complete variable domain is SQTIHQWPATLVQPVGSPLSLECTVEGTSNPNLYWYRQAAGRGLQLLFYSVGIGQISSEVPQNLSASRPQDRQFILSSKKLLLSDSGFYLCAWSQWTGKTEAFFGQGTRLTVV.

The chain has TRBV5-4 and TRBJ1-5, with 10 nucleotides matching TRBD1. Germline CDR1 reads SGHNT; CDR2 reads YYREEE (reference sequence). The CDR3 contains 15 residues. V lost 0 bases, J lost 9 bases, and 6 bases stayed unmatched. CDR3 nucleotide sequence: TGTGCCAGCAGCTTGGGCGGGGACAGGGGCCTGCCCCAGCATTTT. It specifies CASSLGGDRGLPQHF.

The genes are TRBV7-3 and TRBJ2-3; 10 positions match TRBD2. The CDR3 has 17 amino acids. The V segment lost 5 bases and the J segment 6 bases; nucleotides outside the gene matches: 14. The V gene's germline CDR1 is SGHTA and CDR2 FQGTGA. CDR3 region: CASSPRTSGLGVDTQYF. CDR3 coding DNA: TGTGCCAGCAGCCCCCGGACTAGCGGCCTGGGGGTGGATACGCAGTATTTT.

As DNA, the CDR3 is TGTGCCAGTAGTGGAGGGGCCAAAGAGACCCAGTACTTC. This encodes CASSGGAKETQYF. This chain connects TRBV19 to TRBJ2-5; possibly TRBD2 for D (6 bases). The CDR3 totals 13 residues. Trimming took 5 bases from V and 3 from J, leaving 10 bases between them. Germline V lookup: CDR1 LNHDA, CDR2 SQIVND (reference sequence).

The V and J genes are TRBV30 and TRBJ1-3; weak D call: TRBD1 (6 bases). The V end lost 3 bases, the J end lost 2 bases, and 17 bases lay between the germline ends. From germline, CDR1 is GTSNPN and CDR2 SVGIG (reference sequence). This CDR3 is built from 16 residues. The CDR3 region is CAWSQSGVSPGNTIYF. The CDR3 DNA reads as TGTGCCTGGAGCCAATCAGGGGTGTCCCCTGGAAACACCATATATTTT.

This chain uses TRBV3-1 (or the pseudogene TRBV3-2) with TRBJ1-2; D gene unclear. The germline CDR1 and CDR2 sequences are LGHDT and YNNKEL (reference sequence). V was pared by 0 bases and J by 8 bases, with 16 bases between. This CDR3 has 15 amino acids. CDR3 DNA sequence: TGTGCCAGCAGCCAAGATCTGGTGGTTCTAGAGGGCTACACCTTC. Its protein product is CASSQDLVVLEGYTF.

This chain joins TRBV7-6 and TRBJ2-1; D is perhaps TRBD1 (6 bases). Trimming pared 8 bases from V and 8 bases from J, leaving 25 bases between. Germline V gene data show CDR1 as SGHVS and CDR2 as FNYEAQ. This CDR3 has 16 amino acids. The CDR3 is CASSVWDAPPGDEQFF. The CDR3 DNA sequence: TGTGCCAGCTCCGTCTGGGACGCGCCCCCAGGGGATGAGCAGTTCTTC.

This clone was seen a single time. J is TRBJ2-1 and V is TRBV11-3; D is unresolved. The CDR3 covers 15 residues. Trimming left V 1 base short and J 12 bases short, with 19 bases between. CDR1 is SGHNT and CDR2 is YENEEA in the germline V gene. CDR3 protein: CASSLGFAAPPGQFF. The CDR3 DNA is TGTGCCAGCAGCTTAGGTTTCGCCGCGCCCCCGGGGCAGTTCTTC.

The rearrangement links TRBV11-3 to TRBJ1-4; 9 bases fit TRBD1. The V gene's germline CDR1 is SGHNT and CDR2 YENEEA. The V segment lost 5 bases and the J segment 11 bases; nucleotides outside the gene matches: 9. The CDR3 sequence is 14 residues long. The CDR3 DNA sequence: TGTGCCAGCAGCCCCCGGACAGGGGATGGGAAACTGTTTTTT. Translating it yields CASSPRTGDGKLFF.

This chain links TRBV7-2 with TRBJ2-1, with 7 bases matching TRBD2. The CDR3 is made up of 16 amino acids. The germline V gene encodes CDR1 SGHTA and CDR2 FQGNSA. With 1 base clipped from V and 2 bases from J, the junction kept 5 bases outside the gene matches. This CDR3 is CASSLGRAGAYNEQFF. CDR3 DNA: TGTGCCAGCAGCTTAGGCCGGGCGGGAGCCTACAATGAGCAGTTCTTC.

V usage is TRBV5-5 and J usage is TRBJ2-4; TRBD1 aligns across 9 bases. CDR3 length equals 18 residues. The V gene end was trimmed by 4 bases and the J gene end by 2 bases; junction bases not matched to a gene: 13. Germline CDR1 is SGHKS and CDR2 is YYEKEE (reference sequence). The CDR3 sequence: CASSPRDRATATKNIQYF. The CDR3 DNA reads TGTGCCAGCAGCCCCCGGGACAGGGCGACCGCAACCAAAAACATTCAGTACTTC.

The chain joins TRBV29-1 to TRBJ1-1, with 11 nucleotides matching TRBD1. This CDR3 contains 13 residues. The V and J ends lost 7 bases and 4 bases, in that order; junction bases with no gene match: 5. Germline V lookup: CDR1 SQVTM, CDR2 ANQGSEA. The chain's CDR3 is CSGTGGAGTEAFF. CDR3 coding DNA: TGCAGCGGGACAGGGGGCGCGGGCACTGAAGCTTTCTTT. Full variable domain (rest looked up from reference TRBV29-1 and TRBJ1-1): SAVISQKPSRDICQRGTSLTIQCQVDSQVTMMFWYRQQPGQSLTLIATANQGSEATYESGFVIDKFPISRPNLTFSTLTVSNMSPEDSSIYLCSGTGGAGTEAFFGQGTRLTVV.

The CDR3: CAWRPSGGGIQYF. The CDR3 DNA is TGTGCCTGGCGCCCGAGCGGGGGAGGCATTCAGTACTTC. The chain carries TRBV30 and TRBJ2-4; 8 nucleotides agree with TRBD2. With V trimmed by 5 bases and J by 9 bases, 9 bases remained unmatched. This CDR3 region has 13 residues. Germline CDR1 is GTSNPN and CDR2 is SVGIG (reference sequence).

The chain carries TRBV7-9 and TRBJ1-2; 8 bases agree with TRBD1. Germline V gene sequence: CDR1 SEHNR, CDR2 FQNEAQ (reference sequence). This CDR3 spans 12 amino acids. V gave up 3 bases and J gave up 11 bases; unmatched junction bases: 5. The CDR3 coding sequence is TGTGCCAGCAGCTTGCAACAGGGGGGATACACCTTC. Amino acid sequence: CASSLQQGGYTF. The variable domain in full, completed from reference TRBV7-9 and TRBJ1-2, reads DTGVSQNPRHKITKRGQNVTFRCDPISEHNRLYWYRQTLGQGPEFLTYFQNEAQLEKSRLLSDRFSAERPKGSFSTLEIQRTEQGDSAMYLCASSLQQGGYTFGSGTRLTVV.

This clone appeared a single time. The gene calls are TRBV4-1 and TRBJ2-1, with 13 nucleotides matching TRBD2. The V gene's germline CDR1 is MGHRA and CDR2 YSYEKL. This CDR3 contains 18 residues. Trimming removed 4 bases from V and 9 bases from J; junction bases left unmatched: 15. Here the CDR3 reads CASSPRGGGLAGYGEQFF. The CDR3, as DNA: TGCGCCAGCAGCCCAAGAGGGGGGGGACTAGCGGGATACGGTGAGCAGTTCTTC.

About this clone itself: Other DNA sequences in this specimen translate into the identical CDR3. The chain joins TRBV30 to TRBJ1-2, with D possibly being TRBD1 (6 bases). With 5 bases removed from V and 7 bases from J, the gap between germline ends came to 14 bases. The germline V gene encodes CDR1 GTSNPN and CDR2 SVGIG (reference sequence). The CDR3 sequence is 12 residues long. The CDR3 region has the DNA TGTGCCTGGTCAAGACAGGCCGGTGGCTACACCTTC. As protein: CAWSRQAGGYTF. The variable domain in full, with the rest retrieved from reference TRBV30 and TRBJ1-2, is SQTIHQWPATLVQPVGSPLSLECTVEGTSNPNLYWYRQAAGRGLQLLFYSVGIGQISSEVPQNLSASRPQDRQFILSSKKLLLSDSGFYLCAWSRQAGGYTFGSGTRLTVV.

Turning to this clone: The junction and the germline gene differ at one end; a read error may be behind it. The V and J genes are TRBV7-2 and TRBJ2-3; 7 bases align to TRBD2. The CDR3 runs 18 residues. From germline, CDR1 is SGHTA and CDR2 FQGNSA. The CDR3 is CASSLAPPGRAHTDTQYF. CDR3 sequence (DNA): TGTGCCAGCAGCCTAGCCCCCCCGGGGAGGGCCCACACAGATACGCAGTATTTT.

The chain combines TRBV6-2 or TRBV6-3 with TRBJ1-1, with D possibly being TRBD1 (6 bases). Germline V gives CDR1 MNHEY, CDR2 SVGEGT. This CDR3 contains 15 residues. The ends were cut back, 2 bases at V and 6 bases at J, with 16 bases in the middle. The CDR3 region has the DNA TGTGCCAGCAGTTACGGGGGCCATGTAAGGGCTGAAGCTTTCTTT. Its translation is CASSYGGHVRAEAFF.

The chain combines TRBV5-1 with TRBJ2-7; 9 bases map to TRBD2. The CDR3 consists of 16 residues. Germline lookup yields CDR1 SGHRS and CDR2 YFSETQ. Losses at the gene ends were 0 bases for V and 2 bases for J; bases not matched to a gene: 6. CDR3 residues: CASSLARLAATYEQYF. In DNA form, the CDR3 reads TGCGCCAGCAGCTTGGCCCGACTAGCGGCAACCTACGAGCAGTACTTC. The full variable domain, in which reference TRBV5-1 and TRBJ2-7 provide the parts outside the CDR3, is KAGVTQTPRYLIKTRGQQVTLSCSPISGHRSVSWYQQTPGQGLQFLFEYFSETQRNKGNFPGRFSGRQFSNSRSEMNVSTLELGDSALYLCASSLARLAATYEQYFGPGTRLTVT.

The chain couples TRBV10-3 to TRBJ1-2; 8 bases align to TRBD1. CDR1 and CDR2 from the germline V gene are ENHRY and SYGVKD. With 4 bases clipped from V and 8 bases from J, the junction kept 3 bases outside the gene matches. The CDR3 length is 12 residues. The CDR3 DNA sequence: TGTGCCATCAGTGGGGACAGGAGAGGCTACACCTTC. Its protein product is CAISGDRRGYTF.

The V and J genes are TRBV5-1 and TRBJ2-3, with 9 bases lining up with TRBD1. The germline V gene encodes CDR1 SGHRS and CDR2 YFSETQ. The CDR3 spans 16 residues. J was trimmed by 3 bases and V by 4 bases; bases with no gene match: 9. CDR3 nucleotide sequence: TGCGCCAGCAGCCCCACGGGACAGGGCGGGACAGATACGCAGTATTTT. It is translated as CASSPTGQGGTDTQYF.

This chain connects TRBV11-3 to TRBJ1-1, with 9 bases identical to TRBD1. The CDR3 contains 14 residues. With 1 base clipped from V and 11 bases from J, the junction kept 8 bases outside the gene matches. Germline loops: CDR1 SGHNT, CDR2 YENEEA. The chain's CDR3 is CASSLGPTTGGAFF. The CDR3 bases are TGTGCCAGCAGCTTAGGCCCGACGACAGGGGGGGCTTTCTTT.

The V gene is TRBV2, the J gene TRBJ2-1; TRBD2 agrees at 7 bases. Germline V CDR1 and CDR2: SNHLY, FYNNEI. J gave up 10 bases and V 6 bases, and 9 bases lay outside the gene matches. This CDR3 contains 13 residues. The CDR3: CASRERGRGEQFF. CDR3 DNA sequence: TGTGCCAGCAGGGAGCGGGGCCGGGGGGAGCAGTTCTTC.

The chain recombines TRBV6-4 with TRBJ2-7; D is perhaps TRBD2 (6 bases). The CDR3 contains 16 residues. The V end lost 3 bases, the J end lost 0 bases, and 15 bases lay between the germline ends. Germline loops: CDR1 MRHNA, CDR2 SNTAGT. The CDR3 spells CASSEPSGGSSYEQYV. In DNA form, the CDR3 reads TGTGCCAGCAGTGAACCGAGCGGAGGGAGCTCCTACGAGCAGTACGTC.

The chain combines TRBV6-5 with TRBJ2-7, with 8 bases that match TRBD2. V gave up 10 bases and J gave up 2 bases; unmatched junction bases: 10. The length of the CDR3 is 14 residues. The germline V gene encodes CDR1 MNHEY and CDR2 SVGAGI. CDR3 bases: TGTGCCACCTCGTCGGGGGGGGCTCCCTACGAGCAGTACGTC. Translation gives CATSSGGAPYEQYV.

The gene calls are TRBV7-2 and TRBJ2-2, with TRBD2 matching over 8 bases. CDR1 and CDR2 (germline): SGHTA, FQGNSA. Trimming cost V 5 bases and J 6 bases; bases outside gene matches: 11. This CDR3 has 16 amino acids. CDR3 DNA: TGTGCCAGCAGCCCGGGGGGGGTCTTCGGCCCCGGGGAGCTGTTTTTT. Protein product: CASSPGGVFGPGELFF.